This T cell receptor (beta chain) emerged from a study of graft-versus-host responses after intestinal transplantation. As for the study in general: Transplants given to recipients were multivisceral, liver-intestinal, or isolated intestinal. After anti-thymocyte globulin induction, recipients took tacrolimus and steroids for around three years.

About this clone: Its antigen is currently unknown.

Produced via immunoSEQ multiplex PCR; TCRdb's table is partial and in-frame only. The sample consists of under 50,000 clones, 93% of them appearing once. Study-level results: Within allografts, high graft-versus-host to host-versus-graft clonal ratios were seen among patients with graft-donor T cell macrochimerism. Marrow from the recipient contained GvH clones, some of which had appeared first in ileum or blood.

V was clipped by 3 bases and J by 4 bases, with 9 bases between them. The germline gives CDR1 SGHTA, CDR2 FQGTGA. The CDR3 extends over 13 amino acids. The sequence was obtained from a human patient who received an intestinal transplant, so some T cells may come from the graft donor. The sample here was PBMCs, taken approximately 740 days after intestinal transplantation. The chain is built from TRBV7-3 and TRBJ1-2, with a possible D match to TRBD1 (5 bases). CDR3 bases: TGTGCCAGCAGCTTGTATCAGGGCTATGGCTACACCTTC. This sequence encodes CASSLYQGYGYTF.